These T cell receptor beta chains were read from a single sample in a study of T cell changes during pregnancy in multiple sclerosis. Produced via immunoSEQ multiplex PCR; TCRdb's table is partial and in-frame only. Among about 100,000 clones listed, approximately 90% were seen once. The starting material was peripheral blood, obtained after pregnancy. These receptors were collected from a female donor with multiple sclerosis, enrolled in a pregnancy study. Both conserved end residues are part of each CDR3. The D gene is left open where the match is weak. Clone size is given for some rows only: seen once, a few or many times, or a class if the clone is expanded.

V: TRBV6-5
J: TRBJ1-4
D: .
size: .
DNA: TGTGCCAGCAGTCCACAGGGATTGGGTTTGGGGTCGCTGTTTTTT
CDR3: CASSPQGLGLGSLFF

V: TRBV6-5
J: TRBJ1-1
D: .
size: .
DNA: TGTGCCAGCAGTTACCACCCGGTCCCTCGGGATACTGAAGCTTTCTTT
CDR3: CASSYHPVPRDTEAFF

V: TRBV9
J: TRBJ1-3
D: TRBD1
size: once
DNA: TGTGCCAGCAGCGTAGGGACAGGGGAATTAAACACCATATATTTT
CDR3: CASSVGTGELNTIYF

V: TRBV5-4
J: TRBJ1-6
D: .
size: .
DNA: TGTGCCAGCAGCTTTGGGGCAGCAGTAGGTTCCTATAATTCACCCCTCCACTTT
CDR3: CASSFGAAVGSYNSPLHF

V: TRBV5-6
J: TRBJ2-7
D: TRBD1
size: few
DNA: TGTGCCAGCAGCCCCGGGACAGGGTTTTACGAGCAGTACTTC
CDR3: CASSPGTGFYEQYF

V: TRBV7-8
J: TRBJ1-2
D: .
size: .
DNA: TGTGCCAGCAGCCCCAATACACGGGGTAGGGTTTATGGCTACACCTTC
CDR3: CASSPNTRGRVYGYTF

V: TRBV11-2
J: TRBJ2-3
D: TRBD2
size: .
DNA: TGTGCCAGCAGCTACTCGACTAGCGCAGGCACAGATACGCAGTATTTT
CDR3: CASSYSTSAGTDTQYF

V: TRBV19
J: TRBJ1-2
D: TRBD1
size: .
DNA: TGTGCCAGTAGTAGGGACAGCTATGGCTACACCTTC
CDR3: CASSRDSYGYTF

V: TRBV29-1
J: TRBJ2-3
D: .
size: .
DNA: TGCAGCGGGAGCGGAACAGCGAAAAGCACAGATACGCAGTATTTT
CDR3: CSGSGTAKSTDTQYF

V: TRBV27
J: TRBJ1-4
D: .
size: .
DNA: TGTGCCAGCATGGGAGCTAATGAAAAACTGTTTTTT
CDR3: CASMGANEKLFF

V: TRBV4-1
J: TRBJ1-2
D: TRBD1
size: once
DNA: TGCGCCAGCAGCCCAGACAGGGGGTATGGCTACACCTTC
CDR3: CASSPDRGYGYTF

V: TRBV5-1
J: TRBJ1-6
D: TRBD1
size: .
DNA: TGCGCCAGCAGGTCGGGACAGGAGAATAATTCACCCCTCCACTTT
CDR3: CASRSGQENNSPLHF

V: TRBV19
J: TRBJ2-3
D: .
size: .
DNA: TGTGCCAGTAGTTCAACCCAGGGCGTAGTAGATACGCAGTATTTT
CDR3: CASSSTQGVVDTQYF

V: TRBV19
J: TRBJ1-2
D: TRBD1
size: .
DNA: TGTGCCATAAAGGACAGGGTCTATGGCTACACCTTC
CDR3: CAIKDRVYGYTF

V: TRBV27
J: TRBJ2-1
D: .
size: once
DNA: TGTGCCAGCAGTTTACGGGGGACCTTCTTGAACAATGAGCAGTTCTTC
CDR3: CASSLRGTFLNNEQFF